This T cell receptor (beta chain) was documented in a study of shared clonotypes between healthy human individuals. Looking at the study overall: Each donor contributed plates that comprised three CD4 naive, three CD4 memory, two CD8 naive and one CD8 memory.

Positively selected for CCR7, the CD45RO-negative cells used as naive CD8 cells excluded terminally differentiated effector memory CD45RA+ cells. Germline V lookup: CDR1 SGHKS, CDR2 YYEKEE (reference sequence). This CDR3 region has 15 residues. The V end lost 4 bases, the J end lost 7 bases, and 21 bases lay between the germline ends. This clone was seen just once. Its specificity is not known. The study's findings and limits: In a handful of donors, approximately 5% of naive CD4 clonotypes appeared in common.

Samples underwent the assay at deep level. Only in-frame clones appear in the TCRdb table, and some are missing; sequencing was by immunoSEQ multiplex PCR. Counted here are approximately 1.9 million clones, just over 90% occurring once; the ten biggest clones make up more than 1.5%. This sequence was found in a man between 18 and 35 years old in good health. Some clones in this sample may be carry-over from other donors' samples. The V and J genes are TRBV5-5 and TRBJ2-7, with a possible D match to TRBD1 (6 bases). The sequenced sample was naive CD8+ T cells from PBMCs. The CDR3 DNA sequence: TGTGCCAGCAGCCCGCCCGGGACAATCTACGTGGAGCAGTACTTC. Translated: CASSPPGTIYVEQYF.